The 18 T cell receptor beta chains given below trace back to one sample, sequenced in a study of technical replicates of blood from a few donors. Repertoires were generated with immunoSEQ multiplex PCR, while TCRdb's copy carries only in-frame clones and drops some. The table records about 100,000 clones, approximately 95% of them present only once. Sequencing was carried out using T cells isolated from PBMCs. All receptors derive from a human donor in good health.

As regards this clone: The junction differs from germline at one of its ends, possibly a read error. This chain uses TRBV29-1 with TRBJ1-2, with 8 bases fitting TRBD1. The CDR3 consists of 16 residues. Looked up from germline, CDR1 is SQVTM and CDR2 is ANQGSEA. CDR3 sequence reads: CSVEDIIGQGNDGYTF. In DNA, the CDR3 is TGCAGCGTTGAAGATATAATTGGACAGGGTAACGATGGCTACACCTTC.

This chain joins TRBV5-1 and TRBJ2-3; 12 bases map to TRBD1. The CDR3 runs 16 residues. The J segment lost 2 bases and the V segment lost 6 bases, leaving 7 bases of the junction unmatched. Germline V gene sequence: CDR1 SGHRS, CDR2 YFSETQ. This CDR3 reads CASTLGDRGLTDTQYF. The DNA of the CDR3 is TGCGCCAGCACATTAGGGGACAGGGGGCTCACAGATACGCAGTATTTT.

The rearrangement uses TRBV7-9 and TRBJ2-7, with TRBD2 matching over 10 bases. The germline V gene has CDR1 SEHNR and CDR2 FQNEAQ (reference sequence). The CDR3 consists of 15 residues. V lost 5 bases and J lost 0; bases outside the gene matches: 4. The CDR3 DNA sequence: TGTGCCAGCAGCGACGGACTAGCGGACTCCTACGAGCAGTACTTC. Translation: CASSDGLADSYEQYF.

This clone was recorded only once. The CDR3 is CASSSAGTAITYNEQFF. The CDR3 DNA sequence: TGTGCCAGCAGCTCGGCCGGGACAGCTATTACCTACAATGAGCAGTTCTTC. The gene calls are TRBV13 and TRBJ2-1, with 7 bases identical to TRBD1. Germline V gene data show CDR1 as PRHDT and CDR2 as FYEKMQ (reference sequence). The J segment lost 2 bases and the V segment lost 4 bases, leaving 11 bases of the junction unmatched. There are 17 residues in the CDR3.

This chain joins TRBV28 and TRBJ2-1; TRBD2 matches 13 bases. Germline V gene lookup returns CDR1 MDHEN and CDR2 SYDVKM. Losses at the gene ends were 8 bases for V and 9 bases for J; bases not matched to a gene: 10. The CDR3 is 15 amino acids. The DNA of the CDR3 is TGTGCCAGCGGGAGGACTAGCGGGAGTCTAGGTGAGCAGTTCTTC. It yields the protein CASGRTSGSLGEQFF.

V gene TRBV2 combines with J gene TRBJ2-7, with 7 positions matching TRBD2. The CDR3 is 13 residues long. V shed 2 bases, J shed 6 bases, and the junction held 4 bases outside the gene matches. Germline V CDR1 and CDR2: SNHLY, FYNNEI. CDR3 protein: CASSEILASEQYF. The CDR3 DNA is TGTGCCAGCAGTGAAATACTAGCGTCCGAGCAGTACTTC.

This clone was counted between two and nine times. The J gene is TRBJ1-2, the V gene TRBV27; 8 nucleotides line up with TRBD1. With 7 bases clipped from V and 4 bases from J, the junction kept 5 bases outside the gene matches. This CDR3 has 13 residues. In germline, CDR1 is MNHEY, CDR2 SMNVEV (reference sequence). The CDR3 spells CASTRTGSYGYTF. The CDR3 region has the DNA TGTGCCAGCACCCGGACAGGGAGCTATGGCTACACCTTC.

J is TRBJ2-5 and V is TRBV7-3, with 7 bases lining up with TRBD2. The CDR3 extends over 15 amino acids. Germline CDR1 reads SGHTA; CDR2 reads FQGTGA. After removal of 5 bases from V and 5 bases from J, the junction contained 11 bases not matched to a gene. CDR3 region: CASSILGRAGETQYF. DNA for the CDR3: TGTGCCAGCAGCATCTTAGGGAGGGCAGGGGAGACCCAGTACTTC.

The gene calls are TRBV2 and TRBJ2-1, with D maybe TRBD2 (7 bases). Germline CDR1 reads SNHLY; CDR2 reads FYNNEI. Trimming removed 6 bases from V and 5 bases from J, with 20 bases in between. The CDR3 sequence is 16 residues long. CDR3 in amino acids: CASRGQLPGRDNEQFF. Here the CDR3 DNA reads TGTGCCAGCAGAGGACAGCTTCCTGGGAGGGACAATGAGCAGTTCTTC.

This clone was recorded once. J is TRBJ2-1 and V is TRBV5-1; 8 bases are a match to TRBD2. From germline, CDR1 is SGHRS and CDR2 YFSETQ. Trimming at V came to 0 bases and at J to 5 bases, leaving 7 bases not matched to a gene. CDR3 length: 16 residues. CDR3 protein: CASSLARGTRHNEQFF. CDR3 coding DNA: TGCGCCAGCAGCTTGGCCAGAGGGACTAGACACAATGAGCAGTTCTTC.

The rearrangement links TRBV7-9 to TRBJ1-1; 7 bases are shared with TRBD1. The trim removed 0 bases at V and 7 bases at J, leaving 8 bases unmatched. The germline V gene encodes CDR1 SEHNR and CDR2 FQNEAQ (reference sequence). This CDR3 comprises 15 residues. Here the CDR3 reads CASSLAQGVNLEAFF. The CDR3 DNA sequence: TGTGCCAGCAGCTTAGCGCAGGGGGTGAACCTTGAAGCTTTCTTT.

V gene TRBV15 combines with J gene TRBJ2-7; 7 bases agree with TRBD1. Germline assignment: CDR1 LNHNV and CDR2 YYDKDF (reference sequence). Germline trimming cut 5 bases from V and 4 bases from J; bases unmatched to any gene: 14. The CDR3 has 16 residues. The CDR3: CATSLYEGRGKYEQYF. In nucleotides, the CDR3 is TGTGCCACCAGCTTATATGAAGGCAGGGGGAAGTACGAGCAGTACTTC.

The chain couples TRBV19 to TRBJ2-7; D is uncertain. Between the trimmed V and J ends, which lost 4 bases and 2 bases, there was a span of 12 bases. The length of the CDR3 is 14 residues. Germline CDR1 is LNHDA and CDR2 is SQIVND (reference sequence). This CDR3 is CASSTTPAAYEQYF. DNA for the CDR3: TGTGCCAGTAGTACGACACCTGCAGCCTACGAGCAGTACTTC.

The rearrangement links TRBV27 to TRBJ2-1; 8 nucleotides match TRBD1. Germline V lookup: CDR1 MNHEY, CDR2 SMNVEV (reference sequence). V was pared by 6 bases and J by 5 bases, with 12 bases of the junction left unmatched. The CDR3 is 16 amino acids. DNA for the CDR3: TGTGCCAGCAGCCCGTCACAGGGGGAACTAAACAATGAGCAGTTCTTC. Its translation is CASSPSQGELNNEQFF.

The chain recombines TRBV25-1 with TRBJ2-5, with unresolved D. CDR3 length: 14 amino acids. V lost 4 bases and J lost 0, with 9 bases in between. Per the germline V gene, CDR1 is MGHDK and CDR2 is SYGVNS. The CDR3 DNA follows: TGTGCCAGCAGTGGGTACGGGTACCAAGAGACCCAGTACTTC. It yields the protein CASSGYGYQETQYF.

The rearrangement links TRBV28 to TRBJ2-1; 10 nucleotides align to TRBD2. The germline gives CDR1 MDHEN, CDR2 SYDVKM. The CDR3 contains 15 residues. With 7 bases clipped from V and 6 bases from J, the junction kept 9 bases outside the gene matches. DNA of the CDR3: TGTGCCAGCACCCGAACTAGCGGGACTAGCAATGAGCAGTTCTTC. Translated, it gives CASTRTSGTSNEQFF. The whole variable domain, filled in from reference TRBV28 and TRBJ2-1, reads DVKVTQSSRYLVKRTGEKVFLECVQDMDHENMFWYRQDPGLGLRLIYFSYDVKMKEKGDIPEGYSVSREKKERFSLILESASTNQTSMYLCASTRTSGTSNEQFFGPGTRLTVL.

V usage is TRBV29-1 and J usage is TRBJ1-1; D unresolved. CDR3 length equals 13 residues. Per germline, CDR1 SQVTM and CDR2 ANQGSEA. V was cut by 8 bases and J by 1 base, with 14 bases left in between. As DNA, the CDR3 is TGCAGCACCCAGGATGGTCAGAACACTGAAGCTTTCTTT. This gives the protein CSTQDGQNTEAFF.

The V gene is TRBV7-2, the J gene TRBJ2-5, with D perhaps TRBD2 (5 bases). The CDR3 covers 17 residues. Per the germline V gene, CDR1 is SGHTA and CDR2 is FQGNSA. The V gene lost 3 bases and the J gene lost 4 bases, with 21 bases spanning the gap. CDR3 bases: TGTGCCAGCAGCTTCTCATATTTGTTCGAGGGTATAGAGACCCAGTACTTC. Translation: CASSFSYLFEGIETQYF.